Each of the 11 T cell receptor beta chains below was sequenced from the same sample in a study of blood T cell repertoires in COVID-19. The protocol was immunoSEQ multiplex PCR, while the TCRdb copy is restricted to in-frame clones and leaves out a portion. Seen here are 370,000 or so clones, over 75% observed once, and the top ten hold 1% to 1.5%. Sequenced material: PBMCs or T cells enriched from blood (not recorded which). The receptors were gathered from a man in his thirties or forties who had recovered from COVID-19.

The chain joins TRBV3-1 (or the pseudogene TRBV3-2) to TRBJ2-5; maybe TRBD1 (6 bases). The CDR3 spans 14 residues. The V gene lost 2 bases and the J gene lost 3 bases, with 10 bases spanning the gap. The germline gives CDR1 LGHDT, CDR2 YNNKEL (reference sequence). The CDR3 is CASSQNDRKETQYF. Here the CDR3 DNA reads TGTGCCAGCAGCCAAAATGACAGGAAAGAGACCCAGTACTTC.

The chain employs TRBV29-1 and TRBJ2-7; tentatively, D is TRBD2 (8 bases). V lost 6 bases, J lost 0 bases, and 12 bases lay in between. CDR1 and CDR2 from the germline V gene are SQVTM and ANQGSEA. There are 13 residues in the CDR3. The CDR3 spells CSVQGTSSYEQYF. The CDR3 nucleotides are TGCAGCGTACAGGGGACTAGCTCCTACGAGCAGTACTTC.

This chain joins TRBV7-8 and TRBJ1-1; D not certain. Germline CDR1 and CDR2: SGHVS and FQNEAQ. The V and J ends lost 6 bases and 4 bases respectively, with 12 bases between them. This CDR3 comprises 13 residues. The CDR3 loop reads CASSSGGSTEAFF. The CDR3, as DNA: TGTGCCAGCAGTTCCGGCGGGTCCACTGAAGCTTTCTTT.

V usage is TRBV7-9 and J usage is TRBJ2-1; D perhaps matches TRBD1 (5 bases). V was trimmed by 3 bases and J by 0 bases, leaving 9 bases between them. CDR3 length: 15 residues. Germline V gene data show CDR1 as SEHNR and CDR2 as FQNEAQ (reference sequence). CDR3 sequence (DNA): TGTGCCAGCAGCTTGTCGGACACCTCCTACAATGAGCAGTTCTTC. It codes for CASSLSDTSYNEQFF. The entire variable domain, with the rest obtained from reference TRBV7-9 and TRBJ2-1, is as follows: DTGVSQNPRHKITKRGQNVTFRCDPISEHNRLYWYRQTLGQGPEFLTYFQNEAQLEKSRLLSDRFSAERPKGSFSTLEIQRTEQGDSAMYLCASSLSDTSYNEQFFGPGTRLTVL.

The chain uses TRBV5-6 and TRBJ1-4; TRBD1 matches 7 bases. Germline CDR1 and CDR2: SGHDT and YYEEEE. With V trimmed by 2 bases and J by 4 bases, 11 bases remained unmatched. CDR3 length: 17 amino acids. The DNA for the CDR3 is TGTGCCAGCAGCTTTCGTCAGGGGGGATCTTTTAATGAAAAACTGTTTTTT. It translates to CASSFRQGGSFNEKLFF.

The rearrangement uses TRBV3-1 (or the pseudogene TRBV3-2) and TRBJ1-1; no definite D call. There are 16 residues in the CDR3. V dropped 0 bases and J dropped 1 base, with 12 bases sitting between them. Germline CDR1 reads LGHDT; CDR2 reads YNNKEL (reference sequence). The DNA for the CDR3 is TGTGCCAGCAGCCAAGACGACACCCCATGGAACACTGAAGCTTTCTTT. Its translation: CASSQDDTPWNTEAFF.

V usage is TRBV6-5 and J usage is TRBJ1-3, with a possible D match to TRBD1 (5 bases). V was trimmed by 2 bases and J by 8 bases, leaving 10 bases between them. The CDR3 runs 13 residues. Germline V gene lookup returns CDR1 MNHEY and CDR2 SVGAGI. CDR3 bases: TGTGCCAGCAGTTACATCGGGGGAGACACCATATATTTT. Translated: CASSYIGGDTIYF.

The rearrangement joins TRBV7-3 to TRBJ2-2; D might be TRBD1 (5 bases). Germline V gives CDR1 SGHTA, CDR2 FQGTGA. V lost 5 bases and J 5 bases, leaving 6 bases between the germline ends. The CDR3 has 12 amino acids. DNA for the CDR3: TGTGCCAGCAGCAAGGGGACCGGGGAGCTGTTTTTT. Its translation is CASSKGTGELFF.

This clone was observed a few times. The CDR3 coding sequence is TGTGCCACCAGCAGAGCAAACTCTGGAAACACCATATATTTT. This translates into CATSRANSGNTIYF. The genes are TRBV15 and TRBJ1-3; D call uncertain. Trimming shortened V by 1 base and J by 0 bases, and 4 bases separated the two germline ends. CDR1 and CDR2 (germline): LNHNV, YYDKDF (reference sequence). This CDR3 has 14 residues.

The chain couples TRBV19 to TRBJ1-1, with D maybe TRBD1 (6 bases). The length of the CDR3 is 12 residues. CDR1 and CDR2 (germline): LNHDA, SQIVND (reference sequence). V was pared by 10 bases and J by 6 bases, with 15 bases between. The CDR3 nucleotides read TGTGCCACCCTTACAGGGTTTTCTGAAGCTTTCTTT. Translation gives CATLTGFSEAFF.

The chain joins TRBV15 to TRBJ1-1; unclear D gene. The CDR3 has 16 amino acids. Germline-derived CDR1 and CDR2 are LNHNV and YYDKDF (reference sequence). Trimming stripped 2 bases from V and 0 bases from J, with 13 bases between. The CDR3 sequence is CATSRTGGSMNTEAFF. CDR3 bases: TGTGCCACCAGCAGAACCGGAGGTTCCATGAACACTGAAGCTTTCTTT.